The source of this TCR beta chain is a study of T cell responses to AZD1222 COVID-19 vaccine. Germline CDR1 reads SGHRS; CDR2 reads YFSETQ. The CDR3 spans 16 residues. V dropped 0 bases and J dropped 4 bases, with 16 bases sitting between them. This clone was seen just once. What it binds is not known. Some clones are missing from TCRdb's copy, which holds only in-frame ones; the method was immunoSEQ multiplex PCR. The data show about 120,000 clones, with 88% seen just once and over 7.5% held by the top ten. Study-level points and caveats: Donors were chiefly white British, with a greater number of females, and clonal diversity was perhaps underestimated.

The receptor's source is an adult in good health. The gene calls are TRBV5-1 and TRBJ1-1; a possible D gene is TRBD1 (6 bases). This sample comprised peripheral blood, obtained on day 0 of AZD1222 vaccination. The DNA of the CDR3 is TGCGCCAGCAGCTTGGCCATAGCTACAGGGCGCACTGAAGCTTTCTTT. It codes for CASSLAIATGRTEAFF.